This TCR beta chain is from a study of T cell changes during pregnancy in multiple sclerosis. Germline CDR1 LNHDA, CDR2 SQIVND (reference sequence). This CDR3 spans 15 amino acids. Trimming cost V 4 bases and J 8 bases; bases outside gene matches: 9. The repertoire was sequenced with immunoSEQ multiplex PCR; TCRdb's copy has only in-frame clones and lacks some. This table holds around 51,000 clones, roughly 94% found once. This chain links TRBV19 with TRBJ2-1; TRBD2 aligns across 9 bases. This sequence was found in a female donor with multiple sclerosis, enrolled in a pregnancy study. Sequencing used CD4+ T cells from peripheral blood mononuclear cells, obtained in the second trimester of pregnancy. The CDR3 nucleotides read TGTGCCAGTAGTACACTCAGGCGGGGGGGCCATGAGCAGTTCTTC. Translating it yields CASSTLRRGGHEQFF.